Listed below are T cell receptor beta chains from one sample, sequenced in a study of CD4 T cells in relation to SARS-CoV-2 and coronaviruses. No antigens are known for them. Assay: immunoSEQ multiplex PCR; the TCRdb copy retains only in-frame clones and omits some. The data show fewer than 20,000 clones, with around 77% seen just once and about a tenth held by the top ten. Sequences were obtained from CD4+ T cells from PBMCs, cultured in vitro. These receptors were collected from a human donor in good health. The CDR3 runs from the conserved cysteine through the conserved F or W. The D gene is left open where the match is weak. A row's size may be missing; if present it is once, few, many or a size class.

V,size,D,J,DNA,CDR3
TRBV28,-,-,TRBJ1-2,TGTGCCAGCAGTTTTAACGACTATGGCTACACCTTC,CASSFNDYGYTF
TRBV12-3/TRBV12-4,-,-,TRBJ2-3,TGTGCCAGCAGGGTTCGTCCCGCTGATACGCAGTATTTT,CASRVRPADTQYF
TRBV2,-,-,TRBJ2-5,TGTGCCAGCAGGGCCGGGACCCCCAGGGACCAGTACTTC,CASRAGTPRDQYF
TRBV7-3,-,-,TRBJ2-5,TGTGCCAGCAGCCCTGGGACCACAGGGACCCAGTACTTC,CASSPGTTGTQYF
TRBV2,once,TRBD1,TRBJ1-5,TGTGCCAGCAATCCGGACAGGAGCAATCAGCCCCAGCATTTT,CASNPDRSNQPQHF
TRBV10-3,-,-,TRBJ1-3,TGTGCAGTAACAGAAAAGTCTGGAAACACCATATATTTT,CAVTEKSGNTIYF
TRBV5-1,-,-,TRBJ2-7,TGCGCCAGCAGCGTCGGAAGCTACGAGCAGTACTTC,CASSVGSYEQYF
TRBV19,few,-,TRBJ2-7,TGTGCCAGTAGTACCCTTAGCGGAGCTTTTCGGGAGCAGTACTTC,CASSTLSGAFREQYF
TRBV15,few,-,TRBJ1-1,TGTGCCACCAGCAGCACCCTCTCCCCTGAAGCTTTCTTT,CATSSTLSPEAFF
TRBV21-1,-,-,TRBJ1-4,TGTGCCAGCAGCAAAGCGACGGGGTCCCGCTCTAATGAAAAACTGTTTTTT,CASSKATGSRSNEKLFF
TRBV30,-,TRBD1,TRBJ1-2,TGTGCCTGGTTCGGGACAGGGGCTAACTATGGCTACACCTTC,CAWFGTGANYGYTF
TRBV11-2,few,-,TRBJ2-2,TGTGCCAGTTCAACCTTTTTTAGTCTCCACACCGGGGAGCTGTTTTTT,CASSTFFSLHTGELFF
TRBV5-1,-,-,TRBJ2-5,TGCGCCAGCAGCTTGGGCGGCAGGGGAGAAGAGACCCAGTACTTC,CASSLGGRGEETQYF
TRBV27,few,-,TRBJ1-1,TGTGCCAGCAGTTTATTTAGGGGGGGCACTGAAGCTTTCTTT,CASSLFRGGTEAFF
TRBV9,-,TRBD2,TRBJ2-1,TGTGCCAGCAGCGTGGGACTAGGTACGAATGAGCAGTTCTTC,CASSVGLGTNEQFF
TRBV6-5,-,-,TRBJ1-1,TGTGCCAGTACGACAGCTGAAGCTTTCTTT,CASTTAEAFF
TRBV11-1,-,-,TRBJ2-1,TGTGCCAGCAGCTTAGAGGCAGGGTTTTATGAGCAGTTCTTC,CASSLEAGFYEQFF
TRBV28,-,-,TRBJ2-7,TGTGCCAGCAGTTTATCCTCCTACGAGCAGTACTTC,CASSLSSYEQYF
TRBV7-2,-,-,TRBJ1-2,TGTGCCAGCAGCTTACCGGGACCGGTCTATGGCTACACCTTC,CASSLPGPVYGYTF
TRBV19,-,TRBD2,TRBJ2-7,TGTGCCAGTACCACCGGGAGGGGGGCCACCTACGAGCAGTACTTC,CASTTGRGATYEQYF
TRBV5-1,-,-,TRBJ1-4,TGCGCCAGCAGCTTTCGAGGAGCGGTACATGAAAAACTGTTTTTT,CASSFRGAVHEKLFF
TRBV18,-,-,TRBJ2-2,TGTGCCAGCTCAGTCGACTACCCCGGGGAGCTGTTTTTT,CASSVDYPGELFF
TRBV2,few,-,TRBJ1-1,TGTGCCAGCAGAGGTACAGCCATTAACACTGAAGCTTTCTTT,CASRGTAINTEAFF
TRBV6-6,-,-,TRBJ2-4,TGTGCCAGCAGAACATGGCCAGGCGAGAAAAACATTCAGTACTTC,CASRTWPGEKNIQYF
TRBV28,-,-,TRBJ1-3,TGTGCCAGCAGTTTAGTGAGGGACTACTCTGGAAACACCATATATTTT,CASSLVRDYSGNTIYF
TRBV11-3,once,-,TRBJ2-3,TGTGCCAGCAGCTTAGTACGGGGTGATACGCAGTATTTT,CASSLVRGDTQYF
TRBV12-5,once,TRBD1,TRBJ2-7,TGTGCTAGTGGTGTGACCCAGGGGGCCCTTACCTACGAGCAGTACTTC,CASGVTQGALTYEQYF
TRBV7-3,-,-,TRBJ2-2,TGTGCCAGCAGCAGACAGGGAGGGAACACCGGGGAGCTGTTTTTT,CASSRQGGNTGELFF
TRBV7-8,-,TRBD2,TRBJ2-1,TGTGCCAGCAGCCCAGCGACTAGCGGGAGGTTCTACAATGAGCAGTTCTTC,CASSPATSGRFYNEQFF
TRBV6-6,-,-,TRBJ1-5,TGTGCCAGCGGTAAAAGCAATCAGCCCCAGCATTTT,CASGKSNQPQHF
TRBV19,-,-,TRBJ2-6,TGTGCCAGTAGCGCTGTCTCTGGGGCCAACGTCCTGACTTTC,CASSAVSGANVLTF
TRBV27,-,TRBD2,TRBJ2-7,TGTGCCAGCAGTCCGGGACTAGCGGTCTACGAGCAGTACTTC,CASSPGLAVYEQYF
TRBV27,-,TRBD1,TRBJ2-7,TGTGCCAGCAAGGGACAGGGGGCCAACAACGAGCAGTACTTC,CASKGQGANNEQYF
TRBV2,few,-,TRBJ1-5,TGTGCCAGCAGTGGTGGAGGGGCTAATCAGCCCCAGCATTTT,CASSGGGANQPQHF
TRBV7-9,-,-,TRBJ2-5,TGTGCCAGCAGCCTCCAGACAGAGACCCAGTACTTC,CASSLQTETQYF
TRBV2,-,TRBD2,TRBJ2-3,TGTGCCAGCAGTGAAGGGGGACTACCAAGCACAGATACGCAGTATTTT,CASSEGGLPSTDTQYF
TRBV10-2,-,TRBD2,TRBJ2-3,TGCGCCAGCGGCGGGAGCGCGACAGATACGCAGTATTTT,CASGGSATDTQYF